Following are 20 T cell receptor beta chains from one sample sequenced in a study of blood T cell repertoires in COVID-19. Data came from immunoSEQ multiplex PCR; TCRdb stores just in-frame clones and leaves some out. The table lists 350,000 to 400,000 clones, 80% to 90% of them singletons. Sequencing was carried out using PBMCs or T cells enriched from blood (not recorded which). The receptor set was obtained from a man aged 18 to 35 who had recovered from COVID-19.

This sequence joins TRBV13 and TRBJ2-7; 11 bases match TRBD2. The trim removed 0 bases at V and 7 bases at J, leaving 11 bases unmatched. CDR1 PRHDT and CDR2 FYEKMQ come from the germline V gene (reference sequence). The CDR3 is made up of 17 amino acids. The chain's CDR3 is CASSLGLAGVFLGEQYF. In nucleotides, the CDR3 is TGTGCCAGCAGCTTAGGACTAGCGGGAGTCTTCCTGGGGGAGCAGTACTTC.

The rearrangement joins TRBV7-2 to TRBJ1-1; the D gene is possibly TRBD1 (5 bases). CDR1 is SGHTA and CDR2 is FQGNSA in the germline V gene. The CDR3 totals 15 residues. Trimming pared 1 base from V and 5 bases from J, leaving 14 bases between. This CDR3 is CASSLVQGVGTEAFF. The DNA for the CDR3 is TGTGCCAGCAGCTTAGTCCAGGGTGTGGGGACTGAAGCTTTCTTT.

The genes are TRBV7-9 and TRBJ1-6; the match to TRBD1 covers 8 bases. This CDR3 has 17 residues. The germline gives CDR1 SEHNR, CDR2 FQNEAQ (reference sequence). V gave up 5 bases and J gave up 0 bases; unmatched junction bases: 6. The CDR3 here is CASSVDRGSSYNSPLHF. The DNA of the CDR3 is TGTGCCAGCAGCGTCGACAGGGGAAGCTCCTATAATTCACCCCTCCACTTT.

V gene TRBV6-5 combines with J gene TRBJ1-2, with 8 bases matching TRBD1. After removal of 6 bases from V and 3 bases from J, the junction contained 3 bases not matched to a gene. The CDR3 contains 13 residues. Per germline, CDR1 MNHEY and CDR2 SVGAGI. The CDR3 nucleotides are TGTGCCAGCAGACAGGGGGTCGACTATGGCTACACCTTC. Amino acids: CASRQGVDYGYTF.

The CDR3 sequence is CASSLVGGSTEAFF. DNA of the CDR3: TGTGCCAGCAGCTTAGTCGGGGGGAGCACTGAAGCTTTCTTT. This chain links TRBV11-1 with TRBJ1-1; a weak D match, TRBD1 (5 bases). Between the trimmed V and J ends, which lost 1 base and 4 bases, there was a span of 10 bases. The CDR3 covers 14 residues. Germline V lookup: CDR1 SGHAT, CDR2 FQDESV (reference sequence).

This clone was seen just once. The chain is built from TRBV12-3 or TRBV12-4 and TRBJ1-3; D gene ambiguous. This CDR3 is built from 13 residues. V lost 6 bases, J lost 0 bases, and 6 bases lay in between. In DNA form, the CDR3 reads TGTGCCAGCAGGTACAGCTCTGGAAACACCATATATTTT. It specifies CASRYSSGNTIYF.

The sample holds one count of this clone. V and J are TRBV5-1 and TRBJ2-1; 8 nucleotides line up with TRBD2. Unmatched junction bases numbered 14, after V lost 7 bases and J lost 8 bases. The germline CDR1 and CDR2 sequences are SGHRS and YFSETQ. The CDR3 length is 15 residues. CDR3 region: CASAPFSGSSHEQFF. CDR3 coding DNA: TGCGCCAGCGCCCCTTTCAGCGGGAGCAGCCATGAGCAGTTCTTC. The full variable domain, rest sourced from reference TRBV5-1 and TRBJ2-1, is KAGVTQTPRYLIKTRGQQVTLSCSPISGHRSVSWYQQTPGQGLQFLFEYFSETQRNKGNFPGRFSGRQFSNSRSEMNVSTLELGDSALYLCASAPFSGSSHEQFFGPGTRLTVL.

This clone was counted only a few times. The chain combines TRBV21-1 with TRBJ1-3; the D call of TRBD1 is as the table states it, not checked on the DNA. TRBV21-1 has pseudogene status. CDR3 length: 18 amino acids. This chain's CDR3 is CASSKEGRGTGKRNTIYF. DNA for the CDR3: TGTGCCAGCAGCAAAGAAGGTAGGGGGACAGGGAAGCGAAACACCATATATTTT.

The chain uses TRBV25-1 and TRBJ1-2; D is perhaps TRBD1 (5 bases). CDR1 MGHDK and CDR2 SYGVNS come from the germline V gene. Trimming took 4 bases from V and 5 from J, leaving 14 bases between them. The CDR3 spans 14 residues. This CDR3 is CASSADSGGYGYTF. The DNA for the CDR3 is TGTGCCAGCAGTGCTGACAGTGGAGGGTATGGCTACACCTTC.

This rearrangement joins TRBV5-1 to TRBJ2-7, with TRBD2 as a possible D gene (5 bases). CDR3 length: 14 amino acids. The germline V gene encodes CDR1 SGHRS and CDR2 YFSETQ. With 4 bases removed from V and 1 base from J, the gap between germline ends came to 12 bases. The CDR3 region is CASSPRTGSYEQYF. CDR3 DNA: TGCGCCAGCAGCCCAAGGACTGGTTCCTACGAGCAGTACTTC.

This clone turned up a few times. The rearrangement joins TRBV16 to TRBJ1-2; maybe TRBD1 (6 bases). V lost 2 bases, J lost 1 base, and 14 bases lay in between. The length of the CDR3 is 16 residues. Germline CDR1 reads KGHSY; CDR2 reads FQNENV. The chain's CDR3 is CASSQHGRGLNYGYTF. For the CDR3, the DNA is TGTGCCAGCAGCCAACATGGCAGGGGCCTTAACTATGGCTACACCTTC.

The chain joins TRBV6-6 to TRBJ1-6; possible D gene TRBD1, 6 bases. Germline-derived CDR1 and CDR2 are MNHNY and SVGAGI (reference sequence). V was clipped by 5 bases and J by 0 bases, with 17 bases between them. The CDR3 spans 18 residues. CDR3 protein: CASSLTGGPSSYNSPLHF. The DNA of the CDR3 is TGTGCCAGCAGTCTCACGGGGGGCCCGAGCTCCTATAATTCACCCCTCCACTTT.

The sample holds a few counts of this clone. The rearrangement uses TRBV5-1 and TRBJ2-7; D is perhaps TRBD2 (6 bases). Per the germline V gene, CDR1 is SGHRS and CDR2 is YFSETQ. There are 13 residues in the CDR3. Trimming removed 3 bases from V and 3 bases from J, with 10 bases in between. CDR3 nucleotides: TGCGCCAGCAGCTCCGGACTAAACTACGAGCAGTACTTC. Residues: CASSSGLNYEQYF.

This chain uses TRBV12-2 with TRBJ2-7; no DNA check was done on the table's D call, TRBD2. TRBV12-2 is an annotated pseudogene. This CDR3 spans 9 amino acids. The CDR3 loop is CASREDQYF. The CDR3 region has the DNA TGTGCAAGTCGGGAGGATCAGTACTTC.

The chain combines TRBV19 with TRBJ1-6; possibly TRBD1 for D (5 bases). The CDR3 contains 15 residues. In germline, CDR1 is LNHDA, CDR2 SQIVND (reference sequence). Trimming left V 3 bases short and J 9 bases short, with 15 bases between. The CDR3 protein is CASSMIADGGSPLHF. CDR3 nucleotide sequence: TGTGCCAGTAGTATGATCGCGGACGGGGGTTCACCCCTCCACTTT.

The J gene is TRBJ1-1, the V gene TRBV7-9; D is uncertain. CDR1 SEHNR and CDR2 FQNEAQ come from the germline V gene (reference sequence). Trimming shortened V by 4 bases and J by 0 bases, and 9 bases separated the two germline ends. The CDR3 spans 14 residues. The CDR3 coding sequence is TGTGCCAGCAGCTCCTCGTTGTTGAACACTGAAGCTTTCTTT. Its translation: CASSSSLLNTEAFF.

Notes on this clone: The sample has other DNA sequences that encode this CDR3 too. The chain joins TRBV3-1 (or the pseudogene TRBV3-2) to TRBJ1-5; D possibly corresponds to TRBD1 (6 bases). Germline V gene lookup returns CDR1 LGHDT and CDR2 YNNKEL (reference sequence). V was trimmed by 5 bases and J by 2 bases, leaving 10 bases between them. The CDR3 extends over 14 amino acids. CDR3 in amino acids: CASSGAGGNQPQHF. In DNA form, the CDR3 reads TGTGCCAGCAGCGGGGCAGGGGGCAATCAGCCCCAGCATTTT.

The rearrangement uses TRBV18 and TRBJ1-6; TRBD1 matches 7 bases. The V gene's germline CDR1 is KGHSH and CDR2 LQKENI. The CDR3 is 16 residues long. With V trimmed by 2 bases and J by 6 bases, 7 bases remained unmatched. CDR3 protein: CASSPKGASGNSPLHF. The DNA for the CDR3 is TGTGCCAGCTCACCAAAGGGGGCGTCGGGTAATTCACCCCTCCACTTT.

This chain uses TRBV2 with TRBJ1-4, with 7 bases identical to TRBD1. In germline, CDR1 is SNHLY, CDR2 FYNNEI. With V trimmed by 5 bases and J by 8 bases, 11 bases remained unmatched. The CDR3 is 15 residues long. The CDR3 region has the DNA TGTGCCAGCAGTCCCGACCGACAGGGAGGAGAAAAACTGTTTTTT. Residues: CASSPDRQGGEKLFF.

This chain joins TRBV6-1 and TRBJ1-2; possible D gene TRBD1, 5 bases. The V gene's germline CDR1 is MNHNS and CDR2 SASEGT. This CDR3 spans 13 amino acids. Trimming stripped 1 base from V and 8 bases from J, with 11 bases between. The CDR3 protein is CASSEDRWGGYTF. CDR3 nucleotide sequence: TGTGCCAGCAGTGAAGACAGGTGGGGCGGCTACACCTTC.